This entry lists 3 T cell receptor beta chains sequenced from one sample in a study of identifying expanded T cells in peripheral blood. Sequencing used immunoSEQ multiplex PCR; TCRdb keeps in-frame clones, though not all of them. The data show 95,000 to 100,000 clones, 70% to 90% seen once. The sample consisted of blood. The receptors shown here come from a person between 18 and 75 years old in good health.

The chain combines TRBV28 with TRBJ2-3; 9 bases match TRBD2. This CDR3 spans 14 amino acids. The germline CDR1 and CDR2 sequences are MDHEN and SYDVKM. The V and J ends lost 3 bases and 9 bases, in that order; junction bases with no gene match: 7. The CDR3 is CASSLARGGLTQYF. The CDR3 DNA is TGTGCCAGCAGTTTGGCGCGGGGGGGTTTGACGCAGTATTTT. Based on the CDR3 plus reference TRBV28 and TRBJ2-3, the full variable domain is DVKVTQSSRYLVKRTGEKVFLECVQDMDHENMFWYRQDPGLGLRLIYFSYDVKMKEKGDIPEGYSVSREKKERFSLILESASTNQTSMYLCASSLARGGLTQYFGPGTRLTVL.

This clone has only a few counts. This chain joins TRBV4-3 and TRBJ1-3; D possibly corresponds to TRBD1 (6 bases). The CDR3 has 17 residues. Germline CDR1 LGHNA, CDR2 YSLEER. Between the trimmed V and J ends, which lost 3 bases and 0 bases, there was a span of 15 bases. The CDR3 sequence is CASSHPRGGGSGNTIYF. The CDR3 coding sequence is TGCGCCAGCAGCCACCCCCGTGGAGGGGGCTCTGGAAACACCATATATTTT.

This chain links TRBV27 with TRBJ2-7; D is unclear. This CDR3 is 12 amino acids long. The V end lost 2 bases, the J end lost 5 bases, and 7 bases lay between the germline ends. From germline, CDR1 is MNHEY and CDR2 SMNVEV (reference sequence). CDR3 loop: CASSLTMDEQYF. The CDR3, as DNA: TGTGCCAGCAGTTTAACTATGGACGAGCAGTACTTC.